The present T cell receptor beta chain was sequenced within a study of circulating and synovial CD4+ cells in juvenile arthritis. Points from the study as a whole: The pathogenic-like versus bulk T cell difference escaped Vbeta family analysis. CPL versus bulk CD4 samples: T cell genome counts differed by at least an order of magnitude. Compared with bulk blood, circulating pathogenic-like lymphocytes shared substantially more CDR3 sequences with synovial T cells. Overlap with synovium rose as more T cells were sequenced.

Clones were sequenced by immunoSEQ multiplex PCR, and TCRdb holds only the in-frame ones, with some missing. Of tens of thousands of clones in the sample, 90% to 95% are singletons; the top ten hold about 0.15%. Germline lookup yields CDR1 MDHEN and CDR2 SYDVKM. V lost 4 bases, J lost 7 bases, and 9 bases stayed unmatched. The CDR3 has 14 residues. Worth noting for this clone: As yet, its antigen is unknown.

The sequence came from a human donor with juvenile idiopathic arthritis. Sequences were obtained from CD4+ T cells from blood. This chain uses TRBV28 with TRBJ1-2; 7 bases line up with TRBD1. The DNA of the CDR3 is TGTGCCAGCAGTTCCATCACAGGGGTCGGTGGCTACACCTTC. This codes for CASSSITGVGGYTF.